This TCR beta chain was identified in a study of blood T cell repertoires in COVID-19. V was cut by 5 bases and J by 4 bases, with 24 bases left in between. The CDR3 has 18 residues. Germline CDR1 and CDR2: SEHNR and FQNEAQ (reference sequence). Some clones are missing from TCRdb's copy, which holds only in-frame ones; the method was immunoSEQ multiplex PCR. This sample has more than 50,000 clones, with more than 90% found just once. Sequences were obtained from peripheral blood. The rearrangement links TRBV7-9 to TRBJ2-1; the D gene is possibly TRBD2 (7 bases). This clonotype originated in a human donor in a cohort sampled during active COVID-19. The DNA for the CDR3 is TGTGCCAGCAGCACCCGCCTCAGTGGGGGGGCTTTTTACAATGAGCAGTTCTTC. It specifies CASSTRLSGGAFYNEQFF.